The sequence of this T cell receptor (beta chain) was determined in a study of cytomegalovirus exposure and HLA in healthy donors. PCR primers comprised 60 Vbeta and 13 Jbeta primers. The assay was immunoSEQ multiplex PCR, and TCRdb's table has in-frame clones only and misses some. The sample shows 150,000 to 200,000 clones, 70% of them seen only once. V gave up 1 base and J gave up 4 bases; unmatched junction bases: 6. Germline CDR1 reads MDHEN; CDR2 reads SYDVKM. CDR3 size: 16 residues. About this clone: Its specificity is not known.

Regarding the study as a whole: Sequencing had likely introduced a cluster of highly shared sequence variants as an artifact. Among the most significant clusters, several appeared linked to common viral pathogens in a later analysis.

Material: PBMCs. This TCR came from a young man in good health and CMV-seropositive. The chain recombines TRBV28 with TRBJ2-1, with TRBD2 matching over 8 bases. The CDR3 bases are TGTGCCAGCAGTTTATCGGGGGGGTTTAATTACAATGAGCAGTTCTTC. Encoded protein: CASSLSGGFNYNEQFF.